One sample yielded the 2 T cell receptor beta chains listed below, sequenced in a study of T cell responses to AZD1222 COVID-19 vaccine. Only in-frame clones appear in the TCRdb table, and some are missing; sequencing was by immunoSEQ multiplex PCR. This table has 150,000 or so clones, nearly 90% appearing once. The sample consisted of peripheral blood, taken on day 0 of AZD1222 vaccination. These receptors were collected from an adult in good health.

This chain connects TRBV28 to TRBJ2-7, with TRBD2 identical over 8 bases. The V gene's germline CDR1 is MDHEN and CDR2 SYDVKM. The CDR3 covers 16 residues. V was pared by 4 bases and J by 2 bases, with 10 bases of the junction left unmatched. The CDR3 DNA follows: TGTGCCAGCAGTTCCCCCGGCGGGAGGAGAACCTACGAGCAGTACTTC. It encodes CASSSPGGRRTYEQYF. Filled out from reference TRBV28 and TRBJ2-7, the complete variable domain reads DVKVTQSSRYLVKRTGEKVFLECVQDMDHENMFWYRQDPGLGLRLIYFSYDVKMKEKGDIPEGYSVSREKKERFSLILESASTNQTSMYLCASSSPGGRRTYEQYFGPGTRLTVT.

For the CDR3, the DNA is TGTGCCAGCAGCTTAGATGTGGGAGCCCCCGGGCAGTTCTTC. Translated, it gives CASSLDVGAPGQFF. The chain recombines TRBV7-2 with TRBJ2-1; tentative D call: TRBD2 (5 bases). Germline assignment: CDR1 SGHTA and CDR2 FQGNSA. The CDR3 runs 14 residues. Trimming stripped 1 base from V and 12 bases from J, with 16 bases between.